The 20 T cell receptor beta chains given below trace back to one sample, sequenced in a study of control samples from healthy donors and cancer patients. Sequencing used immunoSEQ multiplex PCR; TCRdb keeps in-frame clones, though not all of them. The table has about 27,000 clones, approximately 91% seen once. The source material was PBMCs. These receptors were obtained from a man aged 45-65 years with lung cancer.

V gene TRBV9 combines with J gene TRBJ2-2, with 7 bases aligning to TRBD2. The CDR3 extends over 16 amino acids. From germline, CDR1 is SGDLS and CDR2 YYNGEE. V lost 3 bases to trimming and J lost 2 bases; unmatched junction nucleotides: 7. CDR3 DNA: TGTGCCAGCAGCGCTGTGGGGGACTACAACACCGGGGAGCTGTTTTTT. The encoded protein is CASSAVGDYNTGELFF.

The rearrangement links TRBV25-1 to TRBJ2-5; 7 bases agree with TRBD1. V was clipped by 8 bases and J by 2 bases; unmatched bases: 8. The CDR3 loop spans 14 amino acids. CDR1 and CDR2 (germline): MGHDK, SYGVNS. CDR3 sequence (DNA): TGTGCCAGCGTATCGTCCAGGGGGCAAGAGACCCAGTACTTC. It encodes CASVSSRGQETQYF.

This chain links TRBV18 with TRBJ2-7; no firm D call. CDR1 is KGHSH and CDR2 is LQKENI in the germline V gene. CDR3 length: 13 residues. The ends were cut back, 2 bases at V and 3 bases at J, with 8 bases in the middle. In DNA form, the CDR3 reads TGTGCCAGCTCACCAGACCAGAACTACGAGCAGTACTTC. It specifies CASSPDQNYEQYF.

To note about this clone: Mismatch with germline at one junction end may stem from a read error. The genes are TRBV7-9 and TRBJ2-2; 7 bases line up with TRBD1. CDR1 is SEHNR and CDR2 is FQNEAQ in the germline V gene (reference sequence). The CDR3 totals 18 residues. CDR3 sequence (DNA): TGTGCCAGCAACTTAACGCCTGGGACAGCCCGAGGCACCGGGGAGCTGTTTTTT. It yields the protein CASNLTPGTARGTGELFF.

The chain couples TRBV9 to TRBJ1-3; possible D gene TRBD1, 5 bases. The V and J ends lost 4 bases and 0 bases respectively, with 14 bases between them. CDR3 length: 16 residues. Germline V CDR1 and CDR2: SGDLS, YYNGEE. In DNA form, the CDR3 reads TGTGCCAGCAGCTACTTGGGGACGGTCTCTGGAAACACCATATATTTT. Translation: CASSYLGTVSGNTIYF.

This chain joins TRBV7-2 and TRBJ2-3; 10 nucleotides agree with TRBD2. The V segment lost 5 bases and the J segment 5 bases; nucleotides outside the gene matches: 10. The CDR3 length is 16 residues. Germline CDR1 reads SGHTA; CDR2 reads FQGNSA. For the CDR3, the DNA is TGTGCCAGCAGCCCCCGGGGTAGCGGGGGGTTAGATACGCAGTATTTT. Protein product: CASSPRGSGGLDTQYF.

The chain recombines TRBV5-1 with TRBJ1-3; D not certain. Per the germline V gene, CDR1 is SGHRS and CDR2 is YFSETQ. This CDR3 contains 15 residues. The V end lost 4 bases, the J end lost 0 bases, and 11 bases lay between the germline ends. CDR3 sequence (DNA): TGCGCCAGCAGCCAGGACGTTAACTCTGGAAACACCATATATTTT. This translates into CASSQDVNSGNTIYF.

The CDR3 coding sequence is TGTGCCAGCAGCTTGGTTGTGGTGAACACTGAAGCTTTCTTT. This gives the protein CASSLVVVNTEAFF. The J gene is TRBJ1-1, the V gene TRBV5-5; D ambiguous. The CDR3 covers 14 residues. In germline, CDR1 is SGHKS, CDR2 YYEKEE (reference sequence). V lost 0 bases and J lost 0, with 6 bases in between.

The V call is TRBV7-2, the J call TRBJ1-5; tentatively, D is TRBD1 (5 bases). From germline, CDR1 is SGHTA and CDR2 FQGNSA. The CDR3 extends over 13 amino acids. V was shortened by 0 bases and J by 9 bases, with 9 bases between the two germline ends. For the CDR3, the DNA is TGTGCCAGCAGCTTAGCGAGGGGTGGGCCCCAGCATTTT. This encodes CASSLARGGPQHF.

J is TRBJ2-1 and V is TRBV19, with TRBD2 identical over 10 bases. J was trimmed by 7 bases and V by 5 bases; bases with no gene match: 8. The CDR3 is made up of 15 amino acids. Germline V gene data show CDR1 as LNHDA and CDR2 as SQIVND (reference sequence). The CDR3 nucleotides are TGTGCCAGTAGTCTAATAGCGGGGGGAAGGAATGAGCAGTTCTTC. This translates into CASSLIAGGRNEQFF.

This rearrangement joins TRBV6-5 to TRBJ2-7; 9 bases align to TRBD1. The CDR3 extends over 14 amino acids. CDR1 is MNHEY and CDR2 is SVGAGI in the germline V gene. V lost 8 bases, J lost 1 base, and 6 bases stayed unmatched. The CDR3 region is CASETGGASYEQYF. CDR3 DNA sequence: TGTGCCAGCGAAACAGGGGGCGCGTCCTACGAGCAGTACTTC.

This chain uses TRBV19 with TRBJ2-5; 11 bases fit TRBD1. J was trimmed by 4 bases and V by 5 bases; bases with no gene match: 3. CDR1 and CDR2 (germline): LNHDA, SQIVND (reference sequence). CDR3 length equals 14 residues. The CDR3 sequence is CASSVGQGAETQYF. DNA of the CDR3: TGTGCCAGTAGTGTCGGACAGGGGGCAGAGACCCAGTACTTC.

The J gene is TRBJ2-5, the V gene TRBV7-6, with D perhaps being TRBD1 or TRBD2 (5 bases each). CDR1 and CDR2 (germline): SGHVS, FNYEAQ. Trimming cost V 0 bases and J 6 bases, with 14 bases left between them. The CDR3 runs to 15 residues. This chain's CDR3 is CASSLAPGTGKTQYF. In DNA, the CDR3 is TGTGCCAGCAGCTTAGCCCCAGGGACCGGGAAGACCCAGTACTTC.

This chain joins TRBV6-5 and TRBJ1-4, with TRBD1 matching over 7 bases. J gave up 8 bases and V 2 bases, and 2 bases lay outside the gene matches. From germline, CDR1 is MNHEY and CDR2 SVGAGI. The CDR3 sequence is 13 residues long. CDR3 nucleotides: TGTGCCAGCAGTTACAGGGGGCTGGAAAAACTGTTTTTT. This gives the protein CASSYRGLEKLFF.

The chain has TRBV7-6 and TRBJ1-2; D might be TRBD1 (5 bases). The V end was cut by 0 bases, the J end by 6 bases, with 14 bases between. Germline-derived CDR1 and CDR2 are SGHVS and FNYEAQ. This CDR3 is built from 15 residues. The CDR3, as DNA: TGTGCCAGCAGCTTAGCGATCGGGGCGCACCATGGCTACACCTTC. Its translation is CASSLAIGAHHGYTF.

The chain carries TRBV13 and TRBJ2-2, with TRBD2 matching over 9 bases. CDR1 is PRHDT, CDR2 FYEKMQ, per germline (reference sequence). V dropped 7 bases and J dropped 7; count of bases not matched to a gene: 13. This CDR3 has 16 amino acids. The CDR3 DNA follows: TGTGCCAGCAAGGAGAAGCTAGCGGGAACGGTCGGGGAGCTGTTTTTT. This translates into CASKEKLAGTVGELFF.

The chain uses TRBV25-1 and TRBJ2-5; 8 positions agree with TRBD2. Germline assignment: CDR1 MGHDK and CDR2 SYGVNS. V gave up 3 bases and J gave up 1 base; unmatched junction bases: 4. This CDR3 has 15 amino acids. The CDR3 loop is CASSEFSGGQETQYF. As DNA, the CDR3 is TGTGCCAGCAGTGAGTTCAGCGGGGGCCAAGAGACCCAGTACTTC.

The rearrangement uses TRBV27 and TRBJ2-6; no firm D call. Germline V gene sequence: CDR1 MNHEY, CDR2 SMNVEV (reference sequence). The CDR3 has 13 residues. The V and J ends lost 11 bases and 0 bases respectively, with 8 bases between them. CDR3 amino acids: CAGRRSGANVLTF. CDR3 nucleotides: TGTGCCGGAAGACGCTCTGGGGCCAACGTCCTGACTTTC.

This sequence joins TRBV11-3 and TRBJ2-2; either TRBD1 or TRBD2 may fit D (6 bases each). CDR1 and CDR2 (germline): SGHNT, YENEEA. The V and J ends lost 7 bases and 8 bases respectively, with 23 bases between them. This CDR3 region has 16 residues. The DNA for the CDR3 is TGTGCCAGCACCGAGAGGGGGGATCGGGTTGGAGGGGAGCTGTTTTTT. Translation gives CASTERGDRVGGELFF.

The chain uses TRBV2 and TRBJ1-3; D might be TRBD1 (5 bases). Deletions cut 5 bases from V and 0 bases from J, with 14 bases between. The CDR3 is 16 residues long. The V gene's germline CDR1 is SNHLY and CDR2 FYNNEI. DNA for the CDR3: TGTGCCAGCAGTACTCGGACACCCAGCTCTGGAAACACCATATATTTT. This codes for CASSTRTPSSGNTIYF.